Reported below is one TCR beta chain. Its antigen is not identified. The data belong to a study of cytomegalovirus exposure and HLA in healthy donors. Study observations and caveats: Roughly even sequencing depth across donors was the assumption behind the presence/absence analyses. In most subjects, TCR beta sequences reportedly gave accurate predictions of HLA-A and HLA-B alleles. The authors judged a highly shared variant cluster likely a sequencing artifact.

PCR amplification relied on 60 Vbeta primers (plus 13 Jbeta primers). Some clones are missing from TCRdb's copy, which holds only in-frame ones; the method was immunoSEQ multiplex PCR. The table shows fewer than 200,000 clones, with approximately 82% occurring only once. The TCR sequence derives from a young woman in good health and CMV-seronegative. Material: PBMCs.

CDR3 in amino acids: CASSSGTTHTEAFF. CDR3 in DNA: TGTGCCAGCTCATCGGGGACAACTCACACTGAAGCTTTCTTT. The chain combines TRBV28 with TRBJ1-1, with a possible D match to TRBD1 (6 bases). Germline V gene sequence: CDR1 MDHEN, CDR2 SYDVKM. The CDR3 is 14 amino acids. Trimming removed 8 bases at V and 3 bases at J, with 16 bases between. The full variable domain, rest sourced from reference TRBV28 and TRBJ1-1, is DVKVTQSSRYLVKRTGEKVFLECVQDMDHENMFWYRQDPGLGLRLIYFSYDVKMKEKGDIPEGYSVSREKKERFSLILESASTNQTSMYLCASSSGTTHTEAFFGQGTRLTVV.